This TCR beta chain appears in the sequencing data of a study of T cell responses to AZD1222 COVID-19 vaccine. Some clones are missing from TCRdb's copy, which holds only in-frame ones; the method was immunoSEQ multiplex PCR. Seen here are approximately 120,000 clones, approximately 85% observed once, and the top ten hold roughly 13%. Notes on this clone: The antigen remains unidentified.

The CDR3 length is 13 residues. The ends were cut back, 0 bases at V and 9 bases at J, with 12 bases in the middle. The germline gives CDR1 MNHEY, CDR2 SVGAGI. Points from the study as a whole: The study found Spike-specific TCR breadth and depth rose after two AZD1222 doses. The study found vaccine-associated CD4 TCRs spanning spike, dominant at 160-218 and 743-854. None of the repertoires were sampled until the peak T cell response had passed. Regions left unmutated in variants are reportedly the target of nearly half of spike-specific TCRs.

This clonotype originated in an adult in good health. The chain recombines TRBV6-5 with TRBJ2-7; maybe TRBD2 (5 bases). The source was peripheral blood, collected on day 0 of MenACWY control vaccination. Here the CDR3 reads CASSYSRAPGQYF. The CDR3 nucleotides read TGTGCCAGCAGTTACTCGCGGGCCCCGGGGCAGTACTTC.